The T cell receptor beta chain under discussion was sequenced for a study of T cells expressing NK-cell markers. Looking at the study overall: It was sorted CD3+CD56-NKG2C+, CD3+CD56+NKG2C- and CD3+CD56+NKG2C+ T cells that provided the TCR beta repertoires. Out of eight donors sequenced, seven tested HCMV-seropositive and the remaining one seronegative. Study-wide points: Dominant NKG2C+ clonotypes were found to form 1.0-7.0% of CD8+ T cells in a handful of donors. HCMV specificity of the expanded NKG2C+ T cell clones stayed unclear.

The germline V gene encodes CDR1 KGHSH and CDR2 LQKENI. CDR3 size: 14 residues. Worth noting for this clonotype: The antigen is unknown.

TCRdb reanalyzed the 5' RACE reads and collapses them to one entry per CDR3 protein, without DNA. The sample totals 440,000 or so distinct CDR3 sequences. The sequence was collected from a woman aged 18 to 69 in good health. This chain joins TRBV18 and TRBJ1-3. Sequencing was performed on blood T cells: a sorted CD56 or NKG2C T cell subset, CD4+ or CD8+ T cells, or bulk PBMC T cells (not recorded which). The CDR3 sequence is CASSPTDSGNTIYF.